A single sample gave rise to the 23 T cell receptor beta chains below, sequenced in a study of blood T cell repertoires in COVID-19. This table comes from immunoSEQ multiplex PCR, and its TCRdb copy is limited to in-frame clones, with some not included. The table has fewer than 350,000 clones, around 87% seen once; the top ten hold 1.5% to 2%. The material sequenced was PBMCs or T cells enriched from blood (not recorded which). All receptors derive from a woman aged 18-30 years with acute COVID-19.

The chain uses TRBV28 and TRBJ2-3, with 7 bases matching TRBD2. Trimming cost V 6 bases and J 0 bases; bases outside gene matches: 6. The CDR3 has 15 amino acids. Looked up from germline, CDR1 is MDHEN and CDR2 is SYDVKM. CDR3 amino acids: CASSPGGGSTDTQYF. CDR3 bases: TGTGCCAGCAGCCCTGGGGGGGGTAGCACAGATACGCAGTATTTT.

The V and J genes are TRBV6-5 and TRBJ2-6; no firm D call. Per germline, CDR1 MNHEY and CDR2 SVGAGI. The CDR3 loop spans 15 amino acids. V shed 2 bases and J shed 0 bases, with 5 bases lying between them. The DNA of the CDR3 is TGTGCCAGCAGTTACCTAAACTCTGGGGCCAACGTCCTGACTTTC. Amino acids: CASSYLNSGANVLTF.

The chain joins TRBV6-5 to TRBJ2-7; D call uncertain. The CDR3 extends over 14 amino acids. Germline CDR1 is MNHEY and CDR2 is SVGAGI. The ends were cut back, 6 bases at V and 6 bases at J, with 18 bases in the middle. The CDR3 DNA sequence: TGTGCCAGCAGCGCGGAGAGGTCCGGCCGCGAGCAGTACTTC. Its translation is CASSAERSGREQYF.

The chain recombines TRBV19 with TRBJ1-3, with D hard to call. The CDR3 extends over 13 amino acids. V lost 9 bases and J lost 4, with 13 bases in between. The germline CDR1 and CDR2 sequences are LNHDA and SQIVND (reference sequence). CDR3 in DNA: TGTGCCAGCCGGGTTCTGCGCGGAAACACCATATATTTT. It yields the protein CASRVLRGNTIYF. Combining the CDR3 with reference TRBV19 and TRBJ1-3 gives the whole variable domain DGGITQSPKYLFRKEGQNVTLSCEQNLNHDAMYWYRQDPGQGLRLIYYSQIVNDFQKGDIAEGYSVSREKKESFPLTVTSAQKNPTAFYLCASRVLRGNTIYFGEGSWLTVV.

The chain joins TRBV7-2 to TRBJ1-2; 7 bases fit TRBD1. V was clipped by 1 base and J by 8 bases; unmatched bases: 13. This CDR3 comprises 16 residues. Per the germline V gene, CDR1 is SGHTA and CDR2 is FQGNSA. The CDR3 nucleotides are TGTGCCAGCAGCTTAGAGGGACAGATAGCCCTTTGGGGCTACACCTTC. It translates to CASSLEGQIALWGYTF. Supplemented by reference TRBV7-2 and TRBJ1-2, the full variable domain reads GAGVSQSPSNKVTEKGKDVELRCDPISGHTALYWYRQSLGQGLEFLIYFQGNSAPDKSGLPSDRFSAERTGGSVSTLTIQRTQQEDSAVYLCASSLEGQIALWGYTFGSGTRLTVV.

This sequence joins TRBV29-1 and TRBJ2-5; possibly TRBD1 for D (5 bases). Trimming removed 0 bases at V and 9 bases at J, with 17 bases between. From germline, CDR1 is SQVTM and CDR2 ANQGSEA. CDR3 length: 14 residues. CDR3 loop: CSVEDTLVGQSQYF. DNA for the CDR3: TGCAGCGTTGAAGATACCCTCGTGGGGCAGTCCCAGTACTTC.

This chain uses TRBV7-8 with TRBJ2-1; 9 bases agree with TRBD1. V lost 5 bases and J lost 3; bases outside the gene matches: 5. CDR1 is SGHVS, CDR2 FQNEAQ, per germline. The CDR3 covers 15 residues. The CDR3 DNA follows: TGTGCCAGCAGCATCCGGGACAGGGTCTACAATGAGCAGTTCTTC. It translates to CASSIRDRVYNEQFF.

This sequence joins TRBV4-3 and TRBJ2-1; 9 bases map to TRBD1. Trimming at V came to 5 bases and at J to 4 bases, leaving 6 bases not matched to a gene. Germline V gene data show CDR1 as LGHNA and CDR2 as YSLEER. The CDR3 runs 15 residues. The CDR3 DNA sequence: TGCGCCAGCAGCTACGGACAGGGGCGATACAATGAGCAGTTCTTC. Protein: CASSYGQGRYNEQFF.

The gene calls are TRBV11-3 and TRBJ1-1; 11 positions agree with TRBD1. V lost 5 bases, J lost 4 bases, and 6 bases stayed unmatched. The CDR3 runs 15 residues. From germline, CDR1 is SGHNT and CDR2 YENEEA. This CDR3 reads CASSTTGTGGTEAFF. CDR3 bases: TGTGCCAGCAGCACGACCGGGACAGGGGGCACTGAAGCTTTCTTT.

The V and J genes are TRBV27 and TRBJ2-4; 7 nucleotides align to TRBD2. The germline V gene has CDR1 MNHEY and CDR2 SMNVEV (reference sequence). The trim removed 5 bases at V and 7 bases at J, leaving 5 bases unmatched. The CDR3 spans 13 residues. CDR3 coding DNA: TGTGCCAGCAGTCCAGGGAGGGGTAACATTCAGTACTTC. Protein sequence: CASSPGRGNIQYF.

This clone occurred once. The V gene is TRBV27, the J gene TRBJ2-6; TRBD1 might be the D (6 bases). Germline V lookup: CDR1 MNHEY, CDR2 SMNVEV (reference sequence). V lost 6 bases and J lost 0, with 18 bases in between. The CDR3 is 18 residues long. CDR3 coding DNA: TGTGCCAGCAGACCACAGGGCGTGGGAAGCTCTGGGGCCAACGTCCTGACTTTC. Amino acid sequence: CASRPQGVGSSGANVLTF. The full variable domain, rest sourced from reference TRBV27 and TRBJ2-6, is EAQVTQNPRYLITVTGKKLTVTCSQNMNHEYMSWYRQDPGLGLRQIYYSMNVEVTDKGDVPEGYKVSRKEKRNFPLILESPSPNQTSLYFCASRPQGVGSSGANVLTFGAGSRLTVL.

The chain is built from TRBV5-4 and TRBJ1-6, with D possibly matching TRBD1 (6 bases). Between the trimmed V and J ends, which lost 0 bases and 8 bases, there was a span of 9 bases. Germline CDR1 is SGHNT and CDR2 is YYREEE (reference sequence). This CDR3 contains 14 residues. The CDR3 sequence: CASSLGTVDSPLHF. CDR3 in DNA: TGTGCCAGCAGCTTGGGGACAGTAGATTCACCCCTCCACTTT.

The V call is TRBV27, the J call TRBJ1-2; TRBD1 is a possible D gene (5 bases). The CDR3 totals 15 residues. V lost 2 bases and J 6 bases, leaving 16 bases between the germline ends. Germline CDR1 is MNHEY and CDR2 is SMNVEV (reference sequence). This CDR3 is CASSLGWTGEHGYTF. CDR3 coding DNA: TGTGCCAGCAGTTTAGGTTGGACGGGGGAACATGGCTACACCTTC.

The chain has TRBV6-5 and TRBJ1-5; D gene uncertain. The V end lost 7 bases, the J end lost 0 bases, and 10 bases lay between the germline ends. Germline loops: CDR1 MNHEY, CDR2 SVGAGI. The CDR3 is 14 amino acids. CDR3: CASNVGYSNQPQHF. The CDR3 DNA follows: TGTGCCAGCAATGTCGGTTATAGCAATCAGCCCCAGCATTTT.

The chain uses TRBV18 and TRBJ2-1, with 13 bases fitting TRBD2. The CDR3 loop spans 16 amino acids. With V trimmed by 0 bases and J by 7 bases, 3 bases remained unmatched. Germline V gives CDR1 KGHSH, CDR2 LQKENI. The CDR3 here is CASSPPGGLAGNEQFF. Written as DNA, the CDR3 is TGTGCCAGCTCACCACCGGGGGGACTAGCGGGAAATGAGCAGTTCTTC.

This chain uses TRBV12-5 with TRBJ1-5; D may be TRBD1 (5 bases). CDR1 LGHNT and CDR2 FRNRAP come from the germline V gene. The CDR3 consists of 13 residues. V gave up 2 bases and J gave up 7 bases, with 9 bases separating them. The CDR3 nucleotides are TGTGCTAGTGGTTTGCGGGACTCCCAGCCCCAGCATTTT. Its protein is CASGLRDSQPQHF.

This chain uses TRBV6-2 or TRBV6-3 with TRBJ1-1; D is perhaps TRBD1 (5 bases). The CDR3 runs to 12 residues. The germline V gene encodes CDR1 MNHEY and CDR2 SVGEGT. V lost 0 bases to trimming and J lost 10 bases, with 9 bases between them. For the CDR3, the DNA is TGTGCCAGCAGTTACTCGGCAGGGTTAGCTTTCTTT. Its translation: CASSYSAGLAFF.

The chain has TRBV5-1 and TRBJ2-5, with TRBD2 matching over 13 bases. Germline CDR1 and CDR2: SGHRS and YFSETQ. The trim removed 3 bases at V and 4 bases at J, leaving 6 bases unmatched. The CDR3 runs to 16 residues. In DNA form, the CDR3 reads TGCGCCAGCAGCTCCGGAGGACTAGCGGGAGTAGAGACCCAGTACTTC. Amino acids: CASSSGGLAGVETQYF. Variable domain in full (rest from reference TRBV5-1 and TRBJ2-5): KAGVTQTPRYLIKTRGQQVTLSCSPISGHRSVSWYQQTPGQGLQFLFEYFSETQRNKGNFPGRFSGRQFSNSRSEMNVSTLELGDSALYLCASSSGGLAGVETQYFGPGTRLLVL.

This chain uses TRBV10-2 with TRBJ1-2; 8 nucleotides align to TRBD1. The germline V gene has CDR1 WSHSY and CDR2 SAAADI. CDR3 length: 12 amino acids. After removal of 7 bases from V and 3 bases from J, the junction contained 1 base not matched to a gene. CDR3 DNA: TGCGCCAGCAAACAGGGGGACTATGGCTACACCTTC. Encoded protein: CASKQGDYGYTF.

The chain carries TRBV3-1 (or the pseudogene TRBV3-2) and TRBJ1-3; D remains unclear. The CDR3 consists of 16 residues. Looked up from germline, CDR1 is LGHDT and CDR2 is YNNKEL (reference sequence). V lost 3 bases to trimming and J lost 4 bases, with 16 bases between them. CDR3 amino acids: CASSQWRESAGNTIYF. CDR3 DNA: TGTGCCAGCAGCCAGTGGAGGGAGTCAGCGGGAAACACCATATATTTT.

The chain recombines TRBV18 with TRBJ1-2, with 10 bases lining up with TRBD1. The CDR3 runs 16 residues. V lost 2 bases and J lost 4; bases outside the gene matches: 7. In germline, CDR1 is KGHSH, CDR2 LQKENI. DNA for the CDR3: TGTGCCAGCTCACCAAGCGGGACAGGGGTGGGCTATGGCTACACCTTC. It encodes CASSPSGTGVGYGYTF. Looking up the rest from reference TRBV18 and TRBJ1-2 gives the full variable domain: NAGVMQNPRHLVRRRGQEARLRCSPMKGHSHVYWYRQLPEEGLKFMVYLQKENIIDESGMPKERFSAEFPKEGPSILRIQQVVRGDSAAYFCASSPSGTGVGYGYTFGSGTRLTVV.

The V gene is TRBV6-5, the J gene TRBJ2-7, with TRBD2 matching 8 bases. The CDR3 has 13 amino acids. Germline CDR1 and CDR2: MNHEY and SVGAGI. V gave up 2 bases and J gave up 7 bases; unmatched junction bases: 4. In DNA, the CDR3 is TGTGCCAGCAGTTACGAGCGGGGGCGGGAGCAGTACTTC. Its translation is CASSYERGREQYF.

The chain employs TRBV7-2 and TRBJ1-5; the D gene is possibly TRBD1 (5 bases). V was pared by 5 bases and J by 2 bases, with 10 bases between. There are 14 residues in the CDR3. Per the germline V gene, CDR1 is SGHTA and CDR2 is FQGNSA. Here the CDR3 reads CASSRDSRNQPQHF. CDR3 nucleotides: TGTGCCAGCAGCCGTGACAGCCGCAATCAGCCCCAGCATTTT.